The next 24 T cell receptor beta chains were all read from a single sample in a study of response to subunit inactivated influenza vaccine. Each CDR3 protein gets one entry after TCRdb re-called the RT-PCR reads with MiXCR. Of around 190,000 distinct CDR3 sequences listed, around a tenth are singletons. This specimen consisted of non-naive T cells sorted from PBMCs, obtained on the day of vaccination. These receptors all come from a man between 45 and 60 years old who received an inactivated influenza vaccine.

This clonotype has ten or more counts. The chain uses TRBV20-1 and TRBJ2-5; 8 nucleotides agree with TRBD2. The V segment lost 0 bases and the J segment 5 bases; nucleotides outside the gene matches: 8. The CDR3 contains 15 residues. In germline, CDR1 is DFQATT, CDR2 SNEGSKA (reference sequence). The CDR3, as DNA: TGCAGTGCTAGAGATCCGGTCGGGAGGGTGGAGACCCAGTACTTC. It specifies CSARDPVGRVETQYF.

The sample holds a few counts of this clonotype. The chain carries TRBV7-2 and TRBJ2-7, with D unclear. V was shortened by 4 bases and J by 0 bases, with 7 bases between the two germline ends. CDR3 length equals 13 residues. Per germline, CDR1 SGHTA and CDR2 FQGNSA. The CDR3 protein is CASSSRSSYEQYF. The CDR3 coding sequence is TGTGCCAGCAGCTCGCGGAGCTCCTACGAGCAGTACTTC. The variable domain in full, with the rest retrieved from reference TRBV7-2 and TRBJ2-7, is GAGVSQSPSNKVTEKGKDVELRCDPISGHTALYWYRQSLGQGLEFLIYFQGNSAPDKSGLPSDRFSAERTGGSVSTLTIQRTQQEDSAVYLCASSSRSSYEQYFGPGTRLTVT.

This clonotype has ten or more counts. The CDR3 loop is CASSSFSPDLYNEQFF. The CDR3 nucleotides read TGTGCCAGCAGTTCCTTCTCCCCTGATCTTTACAATGAGCAGTTCTTC. The chain recombines TRBV6-2 or TRBV6-3 with TRBJ2-1; D gene uncertain. CDR1 and CDR2 (germline): MNHEY, SVGEGT. V lost 4 bases to trimming and J lost 4 bases, with 17 bases between them. The CDR3 sequence is 16 residues long.

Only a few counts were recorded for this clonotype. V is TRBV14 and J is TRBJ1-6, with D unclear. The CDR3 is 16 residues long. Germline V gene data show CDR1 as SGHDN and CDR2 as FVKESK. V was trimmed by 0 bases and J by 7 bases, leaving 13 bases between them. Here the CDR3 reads CASSQDPHHLNSPLHF. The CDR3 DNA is TGTGCCAGCAGCCAAGATCCCCACCATTTGAATTCACCCCTCCACTTT. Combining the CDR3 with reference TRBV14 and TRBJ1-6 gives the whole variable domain EAGVTQFPSHSVIEKGQTVTLRCDPISGHDNLYWYRRVMGKEIKFLLHFVKESKQDESGMPNNRFLAERTGGTYSTLKVQPAELEDSGVYFCASSQDPHHLNSPLHFGNGTRLTVT.

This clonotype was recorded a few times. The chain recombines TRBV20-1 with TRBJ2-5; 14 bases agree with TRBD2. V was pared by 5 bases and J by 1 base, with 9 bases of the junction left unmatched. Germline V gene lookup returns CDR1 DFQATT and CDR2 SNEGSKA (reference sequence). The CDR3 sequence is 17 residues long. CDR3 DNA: TGCAGTGCTGCCAGACTAGCGGGGGGGATCAGCCAAGAGACCCAGTACTTC. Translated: CSAARLAGGISQETQYF.

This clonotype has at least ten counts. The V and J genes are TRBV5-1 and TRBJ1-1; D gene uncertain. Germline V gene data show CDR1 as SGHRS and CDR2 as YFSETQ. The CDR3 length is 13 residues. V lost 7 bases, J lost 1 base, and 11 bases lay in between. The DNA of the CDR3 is TGCGCCAGCGGGGAGCTATCGAACACTGAAGCTTTCTTT. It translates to CASGELSNTEAFF.

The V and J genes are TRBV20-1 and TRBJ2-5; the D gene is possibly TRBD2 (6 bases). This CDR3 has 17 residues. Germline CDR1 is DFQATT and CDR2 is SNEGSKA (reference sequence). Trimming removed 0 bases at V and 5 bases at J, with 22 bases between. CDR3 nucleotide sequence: TGCAGTGCTAGAGATTGGGGGACTGAAAAAAGACGGGAGACCCAGTACTTC. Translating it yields CSARDWGTEKRRETQYF.

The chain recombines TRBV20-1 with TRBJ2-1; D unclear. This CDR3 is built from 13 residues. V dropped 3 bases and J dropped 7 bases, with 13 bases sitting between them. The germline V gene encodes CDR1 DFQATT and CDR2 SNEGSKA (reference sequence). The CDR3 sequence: CSARGPLGNEQFF. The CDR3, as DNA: TGCAGTGCTAGGGGCCCCCTGGGGAATGAGCAGTTCTTC.

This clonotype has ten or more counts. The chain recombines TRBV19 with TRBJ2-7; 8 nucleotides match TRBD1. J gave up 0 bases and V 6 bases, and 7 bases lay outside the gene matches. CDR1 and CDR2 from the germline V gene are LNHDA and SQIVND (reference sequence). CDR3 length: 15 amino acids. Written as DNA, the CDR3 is TGTGCCAGTAGCTACCGGACAGGGTCCTCCTACGAGCAGTACTTC. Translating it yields CASSYRTGSSYEQYF.

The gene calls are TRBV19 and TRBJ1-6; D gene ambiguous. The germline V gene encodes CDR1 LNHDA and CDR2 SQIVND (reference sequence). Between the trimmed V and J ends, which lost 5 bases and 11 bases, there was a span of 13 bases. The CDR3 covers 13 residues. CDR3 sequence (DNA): TGTGCCAGTAGTCGAGGCCACACAGCACCCCTCCACTTT. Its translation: CASSRGHTAPLHF.

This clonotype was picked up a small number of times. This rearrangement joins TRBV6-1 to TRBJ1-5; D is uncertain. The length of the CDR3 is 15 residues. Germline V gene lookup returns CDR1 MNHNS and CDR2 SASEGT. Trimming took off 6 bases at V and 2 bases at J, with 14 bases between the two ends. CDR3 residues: CASSLGVLGNQPQHF. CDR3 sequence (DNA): TGTGCCAGCAGCCTCGGGGTTCTGGGCAATCAGCCCCAGCATTTT.

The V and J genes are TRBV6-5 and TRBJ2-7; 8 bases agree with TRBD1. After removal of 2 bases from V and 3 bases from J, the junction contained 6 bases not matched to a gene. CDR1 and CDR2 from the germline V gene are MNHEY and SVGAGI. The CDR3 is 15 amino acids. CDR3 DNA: TGTGCCAGCAGTTACCAGGGGGCGCGAGTCTACGAGCAGTACTTC. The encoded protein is CASSYQGARVYEQYF.

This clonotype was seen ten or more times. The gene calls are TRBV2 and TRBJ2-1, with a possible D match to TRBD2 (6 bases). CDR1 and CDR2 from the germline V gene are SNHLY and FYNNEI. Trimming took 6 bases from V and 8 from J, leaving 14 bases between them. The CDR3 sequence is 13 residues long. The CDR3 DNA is TGTGCCAGCAGAAAGGACGGGAGAGATGAGCAGTTCTTC. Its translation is CASRKDGRDEQFF.

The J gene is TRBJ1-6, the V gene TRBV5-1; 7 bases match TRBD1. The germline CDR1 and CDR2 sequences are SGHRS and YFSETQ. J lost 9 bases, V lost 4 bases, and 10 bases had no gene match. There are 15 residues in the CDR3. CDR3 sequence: CASSRDSPMGSPLHF. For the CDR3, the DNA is TGCGCCAGCAGCCGGGACAGCCCCATGGGTTCACCCCTCCACTTT.

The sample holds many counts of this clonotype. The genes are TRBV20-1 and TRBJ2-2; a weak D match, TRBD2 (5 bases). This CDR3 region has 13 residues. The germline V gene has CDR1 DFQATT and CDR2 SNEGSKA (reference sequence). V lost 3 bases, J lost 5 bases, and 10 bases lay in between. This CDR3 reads CSASRGLTGELFF. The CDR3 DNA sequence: TGCAGTGCTAGCAGAGGGTTAACCGGGGAGCTGTTTTTT.

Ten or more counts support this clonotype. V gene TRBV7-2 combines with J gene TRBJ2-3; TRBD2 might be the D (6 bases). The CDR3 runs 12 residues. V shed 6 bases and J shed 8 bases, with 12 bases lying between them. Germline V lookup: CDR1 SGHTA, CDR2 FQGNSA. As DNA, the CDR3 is TGTGCCAGCAGGCCTGCTAGCGCTACGCAGTATTTT. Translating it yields CASRPASATQYF.

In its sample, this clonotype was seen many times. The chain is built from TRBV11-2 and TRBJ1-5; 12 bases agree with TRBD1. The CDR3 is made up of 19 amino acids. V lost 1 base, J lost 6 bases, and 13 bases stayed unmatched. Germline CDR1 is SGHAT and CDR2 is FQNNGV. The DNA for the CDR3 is TGTGCCAGCAGCTTAGGGGACAGGGGGCTTCTCGGAATCTCTCAGCCCCAGCATTTT. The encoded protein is CASSLGDRGLLGISQPQHF. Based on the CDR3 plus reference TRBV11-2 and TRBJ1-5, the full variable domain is EAGVAQSPRYKIIEKRQSVAFWCNPISGHATLYWYQQILGQGPKLLIQFQNNGVVDDSQLPKDRFSAERLKGVDSTLKIQPAKLEDSAVYLCASSLGDRGLLGISQPQHFGDGTRLSIL.

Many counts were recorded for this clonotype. CDR3 in amino acids: CASTAEGPSGRSYTQYF. The CDR3 nucleotides read TGTGCCAGCACCGCTGAAGGACCTAGCGGGAGGAGTTATACGCAGTATTTT. The chain couples TRBV27 to TRBJ2-3; 11 positions match TRBD2. Trimming took 7 bases from V and 7 from J; bases not matched to a gene: 16. Per the germline V gene, CDR1 is MNHEY and CDR2 is SMNVEV (reference sequence). The CDR3 consists of 17 residues.

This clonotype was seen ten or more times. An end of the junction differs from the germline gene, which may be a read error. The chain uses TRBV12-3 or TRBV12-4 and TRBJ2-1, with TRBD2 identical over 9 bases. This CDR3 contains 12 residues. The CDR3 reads CASSLAGNEQFF. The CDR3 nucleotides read TGTGCCAGCAGTCTAGCGGGGAATGAGCAGTTCTTC.

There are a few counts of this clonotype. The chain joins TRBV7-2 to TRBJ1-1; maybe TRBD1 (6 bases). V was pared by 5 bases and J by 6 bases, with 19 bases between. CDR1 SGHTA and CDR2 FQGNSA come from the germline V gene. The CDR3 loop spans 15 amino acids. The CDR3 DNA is TGTGCCAGCAGCCAATTCGAACGTCCAGGGGCTGAAGCTTTCTTT. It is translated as CASSQFERPGAEAFF.

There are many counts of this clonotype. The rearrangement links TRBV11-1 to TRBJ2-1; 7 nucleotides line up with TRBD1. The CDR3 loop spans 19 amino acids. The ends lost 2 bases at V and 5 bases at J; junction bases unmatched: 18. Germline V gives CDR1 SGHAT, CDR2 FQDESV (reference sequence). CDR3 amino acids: CASSLIWGTRTGDHNEQFF. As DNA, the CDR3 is TGTGCCAGCAGCTTAATTTGGGGGACCCGGACAGGAGATCACAATGAGCAGTTCTTC. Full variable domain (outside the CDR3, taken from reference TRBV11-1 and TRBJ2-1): EAEVAQSPRYKITEKSQAVAFWCDPISGHATLYWYRQILGQGPELLVQFQDESVVDDSQLPKDRFSAERLKGVDSTLKIQPAELGDSAMYLCASSLIWGTRTGDHNEQFFGPGTRLTVL.

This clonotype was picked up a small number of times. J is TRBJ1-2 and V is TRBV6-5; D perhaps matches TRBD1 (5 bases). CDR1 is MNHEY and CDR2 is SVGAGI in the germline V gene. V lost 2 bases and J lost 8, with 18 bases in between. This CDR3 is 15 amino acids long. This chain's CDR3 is CASSYRDRGRRGYTF. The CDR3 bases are TGTGCCAGCAGTTACCGCGATCGGGGACGGCGAGGCTACACCTTC.

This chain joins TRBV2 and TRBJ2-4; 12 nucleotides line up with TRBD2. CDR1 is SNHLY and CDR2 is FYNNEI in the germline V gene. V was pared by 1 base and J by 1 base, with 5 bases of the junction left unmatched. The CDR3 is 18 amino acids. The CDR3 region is CASSEGTSGKRAKNIQYF. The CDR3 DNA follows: TGTGCCAGCAGTGAAGGGACTAGCGGGAAGAGGGCCAAAAACATTCAGTACTTC.

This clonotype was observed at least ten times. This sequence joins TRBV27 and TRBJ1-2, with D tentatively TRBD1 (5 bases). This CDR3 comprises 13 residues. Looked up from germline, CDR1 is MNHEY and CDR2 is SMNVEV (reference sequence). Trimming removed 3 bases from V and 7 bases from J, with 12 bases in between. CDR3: CASSFQGSLGYTF. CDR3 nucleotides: TGTGCCAGCAGTTTCCAGGGCTCCCTTGGCTACACCTTC.